The sequence of this T cell receptor (beta chain) was determined in a study of shared clonotypes between healthy human individuals. CDR3 length: 18 residues. The germline gives CDR1 SEHNR, CDR2 FQNEAQ (reference sequence). V dropped 3 bases and J dropped 1; count of bases not matched to a gene: 11. To note about this clone: The antigen is not known.

Notes on the study in general: Depth was large, yet rarefaction showed that sorted-subset sequencing was incomplete.

Sequencing was performed with immunoSEQ multiplex PCR; in TCRdb, only in-frame clones are kept and a portion is missing. The sample records around 1.4 million clones, approximately 98.5% being singletons. Input material: naive CD4+ T cells sorted from blood. Regarding subset: CD45RA+ positively selected. This sequence joins TRBV7-9 and TRBJ2-1; 8 bases fit TRBD2. The receptor was isolated from a man between 25 and 39 years old in good health. Here the CDR3 reads CASSFGGGSGKSYNEQFF. CDR3 nucleotide sequence: TGTGCCAGCAGCTTCGGGGGAGGTAGCGGGAAGTCCTACAATGAGCAGTTCTTC.